This T cell receptor (beta chain) was sequenced for a study of cytomegalovirus exposure and HLA in healthy donors. Study details: Falling in the Caucasian-associated ancestry cluster were 81% of under 500 genotyped donors. Study observations and caveats: Later analysis demonstrated an association between a missense DCLRE1C variant and TCR beta V- and J-gene trimming. Based on reports, TCR beta sequences accurately predicted HLA-A and HLA-B alleles for most subjects.

This CDR3 is built from 16 residues. The V and J ends lost 0 bases and 3 bases, in that order; junction bases with no gene match: 1. Germline CDR1 and CDR2: SGHRS and YFSETQ. 13 Jbeta primers and 60 Vbeta primers were used for the PCR. The method was immunoSEQ multiplex PCR; TCRdb's version includes in-frame clones alone and lacks a portion of them. Seen here are 100,000 to 120,000 clones, 76% observed once, and the top ten hold 13%. To note about this clone: Its target is not known.

The rearrangement uses TRBV5-1 and TRBJ2-5; 14 bases match TRBD2. This TCR came from a man aged 25-45 years in good health and CMV-seropositive. The sample taken for sequencing was PBMCs. This CDR3 reads CASSLAGLAGEETQYF. DNA for the CDR3: TGCGCCAGCAGCTTGGCGGGACTAGCGGGGGAAGAGACCCAGTACTTC.